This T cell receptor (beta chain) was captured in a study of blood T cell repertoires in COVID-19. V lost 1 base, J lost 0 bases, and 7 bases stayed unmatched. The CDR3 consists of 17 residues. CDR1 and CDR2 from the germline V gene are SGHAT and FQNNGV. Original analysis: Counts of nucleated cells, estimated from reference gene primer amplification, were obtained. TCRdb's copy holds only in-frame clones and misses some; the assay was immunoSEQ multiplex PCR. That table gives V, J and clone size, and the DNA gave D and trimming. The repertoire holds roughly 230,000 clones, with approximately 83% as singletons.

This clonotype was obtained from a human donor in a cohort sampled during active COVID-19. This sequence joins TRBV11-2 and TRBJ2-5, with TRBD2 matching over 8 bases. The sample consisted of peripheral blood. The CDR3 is CASSLGERGMYQETQYF. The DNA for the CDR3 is TGTGCCAGCAGCTTAGGGGAGCGGGGGATGTACCAAGAGACCCAGTACTTC. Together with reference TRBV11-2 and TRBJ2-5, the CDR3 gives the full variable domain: EAGVAQSPRYKIIEKRQSVAFWCNPISGHATLYWYQQILGQGPKLLIQFQNNGVVDDSQLPKDRFSAERLKGVDSTLKIQPAKLEDSAVYLCASSLGERGMYQETQYFGPGTRLLVL.